This is a list of T cell receptor beta chains from one sample in a study of blood T cell repertoires in COVID-19. The protocol was immunoSEQ multiplex PCR, while the TCRdb copy is restricted to in-frame clones and leaves out a portion. The sample shows about 310,000 clones, 85% of them seen only once. Sequenced input: PBMCs or T cells enriched from blood (not recorded which). These receptors were collected from a woman under 40 who had been exposed to COVID-19. Each CDR3 is given without its conserved first and last residue.

cdr3_length	v_call	j_call	cdr3_aa
13	TRBV4-1	TRBJ1-6	ASSQEDRGYSPLH
9	TRBV19	TRBJ2-1	ASRRGHEQF
13	TRBV7-3	TRBJ2-3	ASSLGTGITDTQY
12	TRBV9	TRBJ2-2	ASSVIAGIGELF
12	TRBV28	TRBJ2-5	ASSPGQEPGTQY
13	TRBV13	TRBJ1-1	ASSVPTGGLTEAF
13	TRBV5-1	TRBJ2-7	ASGLSGRYSYEQY
12	TRBV14	TRBJ2-7	ASSTTGQGSEQY
11	TRBV11-1	TRBJ1-1	ASSYTLNTEAF
11	TRBV28	TRBJ1-1	ASSFPGDTEAF
12	TRBV9	TRBJ2-7	ASSPAGGAYEQY
12	TRBV6-5	TRBJ1-5	ASSKEYSNQPQH
13	TRBV4-2	TRBJ1-5	ASSDSQGGNQPQH
12	TRBV5-1	TRBJ1-6	ASSLQGAGSPLH
12	TRBV6-5	TRBJ2-7	ASNRDRGPYEQY
11	TRBV5-4	TRBJ2-2	ASSLGGSGELF
15	TRBV7-3	TRBJ2-3	ASSLVSGGTFTDTQY
10	TRBV27	TRBJ1-1	ASRTNQGWAF
13	TRBV2	TRBJ1-1	ASREFSGVPNEAF
14	TRBV18	TRBJ2-7	ASSPDKGTGPYEQY
15	TRBV6-1	TRBJ1-6	ASSENPPGQGGSPLH
15	TRBV13	TRBJ2-7	ASSSSGEALRFHEQY
12	TRBV30	TRBJ1-1	AWTPGTGGTEAF
13	TRBV7-9	TRBJ2-1	ASSLGTALYNEQF
13	TRBV6-5	TRBJ1-2	ASSYGAQGSYGYT
14	TRBV5-1	TRBJ2-5	ASSLDIRSSGETQY
11	TRBV30	TRBJ2-5	AWSAYLQETQY
11	TRBV11-1	TRBJ2-5	ASSYRGGETQY
12	TRBV11-3	TRBJ2-7	ASSLGLGADEQY
12	TRBV18	TRBJ2-7	ASSPGQSGGEQY
11	TRBV30	TRBJ1-1	AGRQVMNTEAF
11	TRBV6-5	TRBJ1-1	ASCFTGNTEAF
13	TRBV28	TRBJ1-1	ASTLGGKRDTEAF
11	TRBV27	TRBJ2-5	ASSGAGAQTQY
9	TRBV11-2	TRBJ2-7	ASSSAYEQY
11	TRBV7-6	TRBJ2-5	ASSLGGVETQY
13	TRBV15	TRBJ1-2	ATSRGQGAIYGYT
11	TRBV9	TRBJ1-1	ASSVATGGEAF
14	TRBV6-2/TRBV6-3	TRBJ2-4	ASSSTGGGSADIQY
13	TRBV6-5	TRBJ1-2	ASSTQGGSNYGYT
11	TRBV4-3	TRBJ1-1	ASSQDRQTEAF
12	TRBV6-5	TRBJ1-1	ASSYSLMNTEAF
12	TRBV5-1	TRBJ1-3	ASSLDGAGNTIY